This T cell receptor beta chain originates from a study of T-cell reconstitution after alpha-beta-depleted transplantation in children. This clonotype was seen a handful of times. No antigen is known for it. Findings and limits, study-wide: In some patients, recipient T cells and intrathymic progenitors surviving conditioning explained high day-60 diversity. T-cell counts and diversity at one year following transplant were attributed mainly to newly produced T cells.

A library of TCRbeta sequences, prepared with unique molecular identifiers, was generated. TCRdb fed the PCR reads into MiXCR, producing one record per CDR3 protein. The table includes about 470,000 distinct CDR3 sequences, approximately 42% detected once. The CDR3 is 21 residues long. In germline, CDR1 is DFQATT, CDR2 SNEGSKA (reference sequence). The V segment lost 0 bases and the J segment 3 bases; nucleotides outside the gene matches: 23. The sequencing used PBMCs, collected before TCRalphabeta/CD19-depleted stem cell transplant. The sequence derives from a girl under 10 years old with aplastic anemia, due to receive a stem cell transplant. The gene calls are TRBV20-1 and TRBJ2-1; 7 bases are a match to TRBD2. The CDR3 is CSARDSGRRVAGRTLYNEQFF. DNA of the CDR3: TGCAGTGCTAGAGATTCTGGAAGGCGGGTTGCCGGGAGGACACTCTACAATGAGCAGTTCTTC.